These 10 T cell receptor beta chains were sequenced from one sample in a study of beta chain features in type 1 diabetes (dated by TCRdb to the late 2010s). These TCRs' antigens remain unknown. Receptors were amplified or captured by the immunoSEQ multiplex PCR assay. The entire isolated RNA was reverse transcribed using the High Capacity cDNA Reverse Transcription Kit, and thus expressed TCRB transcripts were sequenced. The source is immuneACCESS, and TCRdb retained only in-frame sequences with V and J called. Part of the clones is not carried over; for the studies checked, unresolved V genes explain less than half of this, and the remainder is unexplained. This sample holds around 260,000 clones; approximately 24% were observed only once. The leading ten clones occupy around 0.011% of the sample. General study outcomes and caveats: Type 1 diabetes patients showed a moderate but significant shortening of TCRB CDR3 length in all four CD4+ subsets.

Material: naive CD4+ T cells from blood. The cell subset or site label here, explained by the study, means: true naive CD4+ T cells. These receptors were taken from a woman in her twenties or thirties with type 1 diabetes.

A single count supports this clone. The CDR3 loop is CASSSEISAAPFF. The CDR3 bases are TGTGCCAGCAGCTCGGAGATCTCCGCCGCCCCTTTCTTT. The chain is built from TRBV5-4 and TRBJ1-1, with D hard to call. The V end lost 3 bases, the J end lost 12 bases, and 18 bases lay between the germline ends. The CDR3 spans 13 residues. Looked up from germline, CDR1 is SGHNT and CDR2 is YYREEE (reference sequence).

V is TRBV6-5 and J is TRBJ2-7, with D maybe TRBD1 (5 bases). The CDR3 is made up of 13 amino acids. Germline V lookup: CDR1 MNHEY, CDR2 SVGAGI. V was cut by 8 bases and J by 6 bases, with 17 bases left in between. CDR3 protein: CASRGDRIGEQYF. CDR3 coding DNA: TGTGCCAGCCGAGGAGACAGAATCGGCGAGCAGTACTTC.

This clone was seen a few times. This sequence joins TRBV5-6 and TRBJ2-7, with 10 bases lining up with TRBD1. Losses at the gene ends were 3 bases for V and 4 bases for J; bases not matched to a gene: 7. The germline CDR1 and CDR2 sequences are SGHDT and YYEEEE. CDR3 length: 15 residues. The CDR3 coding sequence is TGTGCCAGCAGCTCCATGGGACAGGGGATGTACGAGCAGTACTTC. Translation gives CASSSMGQGMYEQYF.

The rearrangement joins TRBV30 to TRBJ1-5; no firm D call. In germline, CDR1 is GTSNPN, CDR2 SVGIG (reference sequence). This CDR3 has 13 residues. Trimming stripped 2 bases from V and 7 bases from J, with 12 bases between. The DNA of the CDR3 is TGTGCCTGGAGTAGTAGCGATATGCAGCCCCAGCATTTT. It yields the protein CAWSSSDMQPQHF.

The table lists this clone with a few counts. CDR3 residues: CASSSYDSYNEKLFF. Written as DNA, the CDR3 is TGTGCCAGCAGCTCCTATGACAGCTATAATGAAAAACTGTTTTTT. This chain connects TRBV11-2 to TRBJ1-4; maybe TRBD1 (5 bases). CDR1 and CDR2 (germline): SGHAT, FQNNGV. The germline V and J ends were trimmed by 4 bases and 4 bases, with 13 bases remaining between them. The CDR3 extends over 15 amino acids.

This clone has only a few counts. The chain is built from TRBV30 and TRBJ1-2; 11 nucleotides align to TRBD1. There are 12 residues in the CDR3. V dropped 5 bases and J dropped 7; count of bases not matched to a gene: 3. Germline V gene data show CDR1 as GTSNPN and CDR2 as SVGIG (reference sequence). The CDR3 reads CAWGTGGSGYTF. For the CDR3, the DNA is TGTGCCTGGGGGACAGGGGGATCTGGCTACACCTTC.

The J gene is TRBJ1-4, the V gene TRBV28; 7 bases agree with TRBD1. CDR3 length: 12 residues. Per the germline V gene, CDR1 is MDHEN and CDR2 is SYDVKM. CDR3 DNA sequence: TGTGTCACCTCAGGGGGTGAGGAAAAACTGTTTTTT. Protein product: CVTSGGEEKLFF.

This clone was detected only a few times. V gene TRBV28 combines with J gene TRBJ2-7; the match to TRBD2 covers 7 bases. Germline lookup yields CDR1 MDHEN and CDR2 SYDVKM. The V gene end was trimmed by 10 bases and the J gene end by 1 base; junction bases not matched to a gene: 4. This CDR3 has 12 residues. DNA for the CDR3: TGTGCCACCCAGCGGGATTCCTACGAGCAGTACTTC. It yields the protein CATQRDSYEQYF.

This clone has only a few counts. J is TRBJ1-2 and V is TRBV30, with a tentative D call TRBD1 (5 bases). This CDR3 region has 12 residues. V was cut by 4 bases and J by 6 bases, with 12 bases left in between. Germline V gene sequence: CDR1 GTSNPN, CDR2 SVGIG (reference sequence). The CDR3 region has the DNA TGTGCCTGGACTGCGGGGGTACATGGCTACACCTTC. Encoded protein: CAWTAGVHGYTF. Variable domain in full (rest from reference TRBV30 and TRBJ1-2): SQTIHQWPATLVQPVGSPLSLECTVEGTSNPNLYWYRQAAGRGLQLLFYSVGIGQISSEVPQNLSASRPQDRQFILSSKKLLLSDSGFYLCAWTAGVHGYTFGSGTRLTVV.

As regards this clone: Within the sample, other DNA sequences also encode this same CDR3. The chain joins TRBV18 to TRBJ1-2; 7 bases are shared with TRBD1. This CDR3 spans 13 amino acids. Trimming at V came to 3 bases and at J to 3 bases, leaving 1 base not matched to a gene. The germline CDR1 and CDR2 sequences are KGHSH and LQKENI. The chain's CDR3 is CASSPDRDYGYTF. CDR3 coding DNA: TGTGCCAGCTCACCCGACAGGGACTATGGCTACACCTTC.